This T cell receptor beta chain was profiled in a study of cytomegalovirus exposure and HLA in healthy donors. This clone has just a few counts. Antigen: not known. In the same sample, other DNA sequences code for this CDR3. General observations from the study: Most TCR sequences proved rare, with some public TCRs found in many donors.

Primers: 60 Vbeta forward and 13 Jbeta reverse. Here immunoSEQ multiplex PCR was the method, and the copy in TCRdb shows in-frame clones only, minus some. The repertoire holds 150,000 or so clones, with around three quarters as singletons. The sequencing sample was made of PBMCs. The clonotype was recovered from a woman aged 45-65 years in good health and CMV-seropositive.

The CDR3 loop reads CASSQDRDSSDTQYF. The CDR3 DNA is TGCGCCAGCAGCCAAGATCGAGACAGTAGTGATACGCAGTATTTT. The chain combines TRBV4-3 with TRBJ2-3; D may be TRBD1 (5 bases). V dropped 0 bases and J dropped 6 bases, with 13 bases sitting between them. In germline, CDR1 is LGHNA, CDR2 YSLEER. The CDR3 is 15 amino acids.